This entry lists 9 T cell receptor beta chains sequenced from one sample in a study of blood T cell repertoires in COVID-19. This table comes from immunoSEQ multiplex PCR, and its TCRdb copy is limited to in-frame clones, with some not included. Of fewer than 350,000 clones listed, roughly 89% are singletons. The sample comprised PBMCs or T cells enriched from blood (not recorded which). These receptors were taken from a woman in her 40s who had recovered from COVID-19.

V gene TRBV5-4 combines with J gene TRBJ2-3; weak D call: TRBD1 (6 bases). There are 15 residues in the CDR3. V was cut by 4 bases and J by 5 bases, with 17 bases left in between. Per the germline V gene, CDR1 is SGHNT and CDR2 is YYREEE (reference sequence). The CDR3 region is CASSPGSGAKDTQYF. CDR3 DNA sequence: TGTGCCAGCAGCCCCGGCTCAGGGGCAAAAGATACGCAGTATTTT.

The chain is built from TRBV10-3 and TRBJ2-3; 7 bases are a match to TRBD1. Germline V gene lookup returns CDR1 ENHRY and CDR2 SYGVKD. Germline trimming cut 11 bases from V and 3 bases from J; bases unmatched to any gene: 8. There are 13 residues in the CDR3. For the CDR3, the DNA is TGTGCCGCAGGTGGGACAGAGACAGATACGCAGTATTTT. It codes for CAAGGTETDTQYF.

The chain carries TRBV7-9 and TRBJ1-2; no definite D call. The CDR3 consists of 12 residues. V was shortened by 4 bases and J by 7 bases, with 10 bases between the two germline ends. Germline V gene lookup returns CDR1 SEHNR and CDR2 FQNEAQ (reference sequence). The CDR3 DNA sequence: TGTGCCAGCAGCTCAGACACCGGTGGCTACACCTTC. Translation: CASSSDTGGYTF.

V is TRBV7-2 and J is TRBJ2-3, with 7 positions matching TRBD2. CDR1 and CDR2 (germline): SGHTA, FQGNSA. J was trimmed by 4 bases and V by 7 bases; bases with no gene match: 8. CDR3 length equals 14 residues. CDR3 amino acids: CASTRGGSADTQYF. The CDR3 DNA sequence: TGTGCCAGCACAAGGGGCGGGAGTGCAGATACGCAGTATTTT.

The chain couples TRBV30 to TRBJ1-5; 8 nucleotides line up with TRBD1. J was trimmed by 0 bases and V by 2 bases; bases with no gene match: 6. CDR3 length equals 16 residues. Germline CDR1 reads GTSNPN; CDR2 reads SVGIG (reference sequence). This CDR3 reads CAWSPGRGLSNQPQHF. The CDR3 DNA reads as TGTGCCTGGAGTCCCGGCAGGGGGCTTAGCAATCAGCCCCAGCATTTT.

This sequence joins TRBV7-9 and TRBJ2-7; 7 positions match TRBD2. The CDR3 is 16 residues long. Unmatched junction bases numbered 17, after V lost 5 bases and J lost 7 bases. Germline V gene lookup returns CDR1 SEHNR and CDR2 FQNEAQ (reference sequence). The CDR3 loop reads CASSPGGGGWIREQYF. CDR3 coding DNA: TGTGCCAGCAGCCCCGGTGGCGGGGGATGGATACGTGAGCAGTACTTC.

The chain is built from TRBV28 and TRBJ2-2; 7 nucleotides agree with TRBD2. Germline CDR1 is MDHEN and CDR2 is SYDVKM. With V trimmed by 3 bases and J by 4 bases, 17 bases remained unmatched. The CDR3 length is 19 residues. CDR3: CASSFRPGTPTGGTGELFF. CDR3 bases: TGTGCCAGCAGTTTCAGGCCGGGGACTCCGACGGGGGGCACCGGGGAGCTGTTTTTT.

The chain employs TRBV10-3 and TRBJ2-3; 16 bases are a match to TRBD2. The CDR3 is 15 amino acids. Looked up from germline, CDR1 is ENHRY and CDR2 is SYGVKD. Unmatched junction bases numbered 7, after V lost 10 bases and J lost 6 bases. CDR3 loop: CATCPGLAGGDTQYF. CDR3 sequence (DNA): TGTGCCACCTGCCCGGGACTAGCGGGGGGGGATACGCAGTATTTT.

The chain recombines TRBV7-9 with TRBJ2-5; D gene unclear. Trimming stripped 8 bases from V and 3 bases from J, with 7 bases between. CDR1 is SEHNR and CDR2 is FQNEAQ in the germline V gene (reference sequence). The CDR3 consists of 11 residues. CDR3 loop: CASHPEETQYF. The CDR3 nucleotides are TGTGCCAGCCACCCAGAAGAGACCCAGTACTTC.